The 5 T cell receptor beta chains given below trace back to one sample, sequenced in a study of blood T cells in healthy people across ages. With a J-beta primer mix and a sample-barcoded 5' primer, a second PCR ran about 7 to 11 cycles. TCRdb re-called the 5' RACE reads through MiXCR, storing one row per CDR3 protein. The sample consists of about 830,000 distinct CDR3 sequences, roughly 60% of them appearing once. The sequencing sample was made of blood. Receptors originate from a man aged 30 to 45 in good health.

The CDR3 nucleotides are TGTGCCAGCATCGAGGGAAGGGGTGGTGGCTACACCTTC. Protein: CASIEGRGGGYTF. The chain recombines TRBV6-1 with TRBJ1-2; TRBD1 is a possible D gene (5 bases). Germline CDR1 is MNHNS and CDR2 is SASEGT. V gave up 7 bases and J gave up 7 bases, with 16 bases separating them. The CDR3 has 13 amino acids.

The chain carries TRBV19 and TRBJ1-6, with TRBD1 identical over 7 bases. The CDR3 spans 14 residues. Germline values: CDR1 LNHDA, CDR2 SQIVND (reference sequence). The junction had 2 bases not matched to a gene; V was cut back by 9 bases and J by 0 bases. CDR3 sequence reads: CASGQASYNSPLHF. CDR3 nucleotides: TGTGCCAGCGGACAGGCCTCCTATAATTCACCCCTCCACTTT.

The gene calls are TRBV3-1 and TRBJ2-3; D gene unclear. Germline V CDR1 and CDR2: LGHDT, YNNKEL (reference sequence). The CDR3 is 16 amino acids. Trimming pared 4 bases from V and 2 bases from J, leaving 16 bases between. The CDR3 is CASSPQEARFTDTQYF. CDR3 bases: TGTGCCAGCAGCCCCCAAGAGGCCCGATTCACAGATACGCAGTATTTT.

V and J are TRBV9 and TRBJ2-6, with D uncertain. V gave up 2 bases and J gave up 4 bases, with 10 bases separating them. CDR1 and CDR2 (germline): SGDLS, YYNGEE. This CDR3 has 15 residues. CDR3 sequence: CASSVISVGANVLTF. In nucleotides, the CDR3 is TGTGCCAGCAGCGTGATTAGTGTGGGGGCCAACGTCCTGACTTTC. Filled out from reference TRBV9 and TRBJ2-6, the complete variable domain reads DSGVTQTPKHLITATGQRVTLRCSPRSGDLSVYWYQQSLDQGLQFLIQYYNGEERAKGNILERFSAQQFPDLHSELNLSSLELGDSALYFCASSVISVGANVLTFGAGSRLTVL.

This clonotype was counted a single time. The chain is built from TRBV15 and TRBJ2-1; D is perhaps TRBD1 (5 bases). The germline V gene encodes CDR1 LNHNV and CDR2 YYDKDF (reference sequence). Trimming took 1 base from V and 1 from J, leaving 11 bases between them. CDR3 length: 16 amino acids. The CDR3: CATSRGRQGSYNEQFF. The CDR3 DNA reads as TGTGCCACCAGCAGAGGAAGGCAGGGATCCTACAATGAGCAGTTCTTC.